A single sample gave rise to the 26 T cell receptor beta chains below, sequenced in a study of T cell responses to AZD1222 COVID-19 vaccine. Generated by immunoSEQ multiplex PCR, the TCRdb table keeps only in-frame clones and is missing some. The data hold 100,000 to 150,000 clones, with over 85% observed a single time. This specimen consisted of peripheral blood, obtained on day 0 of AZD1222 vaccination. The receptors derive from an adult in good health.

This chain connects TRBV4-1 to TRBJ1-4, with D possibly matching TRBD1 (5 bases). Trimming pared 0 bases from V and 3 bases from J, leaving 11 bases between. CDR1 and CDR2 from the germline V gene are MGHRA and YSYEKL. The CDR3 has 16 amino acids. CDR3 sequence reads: CASSQEPTEANEKLFF. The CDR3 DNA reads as TGCGCCAGCAGCCAAGAGCCGACAGAGGCTAATGAAAAACTGTTTTTT.

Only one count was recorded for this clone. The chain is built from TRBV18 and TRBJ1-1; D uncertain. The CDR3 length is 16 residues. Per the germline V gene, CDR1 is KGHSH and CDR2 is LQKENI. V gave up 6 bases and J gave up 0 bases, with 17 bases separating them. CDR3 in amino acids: CASSPWSAAMNTEAFF. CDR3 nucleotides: TGTGCCAGCTCCCCTTGGAGCGCCGCGATGAACACTGAAGCTTTCTTT.

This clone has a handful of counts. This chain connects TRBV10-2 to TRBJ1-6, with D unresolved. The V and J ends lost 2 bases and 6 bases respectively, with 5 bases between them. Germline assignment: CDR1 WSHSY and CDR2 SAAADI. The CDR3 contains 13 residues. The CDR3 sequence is CASSEIGNSPLHF. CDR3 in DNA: TGCGCCAGCAGTGAGATCGGTAATTCACCCCTCCACTTT.

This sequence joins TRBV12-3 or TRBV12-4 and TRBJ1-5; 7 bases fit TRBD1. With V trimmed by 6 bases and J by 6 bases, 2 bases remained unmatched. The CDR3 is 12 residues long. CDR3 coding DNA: TGTGCCAGCAGGACAGGGATTCAGCCCCAGCATTTT. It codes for CASRTGIQPQHF.

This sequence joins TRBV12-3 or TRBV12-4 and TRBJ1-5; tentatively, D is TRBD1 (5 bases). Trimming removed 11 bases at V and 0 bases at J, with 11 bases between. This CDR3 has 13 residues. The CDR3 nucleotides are TGTGCCGGGGGGGGATTTAGCAATCAGCCCCAGCATTTT. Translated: CAGGGFSNQPQHF.

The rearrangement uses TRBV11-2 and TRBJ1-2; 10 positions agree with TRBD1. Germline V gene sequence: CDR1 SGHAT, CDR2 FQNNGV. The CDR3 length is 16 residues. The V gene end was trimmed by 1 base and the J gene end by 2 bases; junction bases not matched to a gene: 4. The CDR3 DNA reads TGTGCCAGCAGCTTAGGGGGGACAGGGGCGAACTATGGCTACACCTTC. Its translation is CASSLGGTGANYGYTF. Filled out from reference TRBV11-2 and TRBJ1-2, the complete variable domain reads EAGVAQSPRYKIIEKRQSVAFWCNPISGHATLYWYQQILGQGPKLLIQFQNNGVVDDSQLPKDRFSAERLKGVDSTLKIQPAKLEDSAVYLCASSLGGTGANYGYTFGSGTRLTVV.

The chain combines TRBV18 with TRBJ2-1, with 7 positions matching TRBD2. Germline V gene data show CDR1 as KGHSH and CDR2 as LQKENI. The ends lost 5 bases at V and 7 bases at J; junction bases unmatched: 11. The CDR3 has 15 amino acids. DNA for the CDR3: TGTGCCAGCTCATCTGTGCCAGGGACTAAGAATGAGCAGTTCTTC. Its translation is CASSSVPGTKNEQFF.

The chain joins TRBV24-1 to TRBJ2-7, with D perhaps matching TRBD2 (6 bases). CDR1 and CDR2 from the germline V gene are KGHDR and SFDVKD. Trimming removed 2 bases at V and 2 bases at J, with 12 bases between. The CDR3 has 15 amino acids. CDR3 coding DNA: TGTGCCACCAGTGATTGGAGGGAAGGACCCTACGAGCAGTACTTC. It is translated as CATSDWREGPYEQYF.

CDR3 coding DNA: TGTGCCAGCAGCCAAGTCCCGCCGGCATATAATTCACCCCTCCACTTT. The encoded protein is CASSQVPPAYNSPLHF. This chain links TRBV14 with TRBJ1-6; the D is unclear. The germline gives CDR1 SGHDN, CDR2 FVKESK. V lost 1 base, J lost 4 bases, and 11 bases lay in between. This CDR3 region has 16 residues. Based on the CDR3 plus reference TRBV14 and TRBJ1-6, the full variable domain is EAGVTQFPSHSVIEKGQTVTLRCDPISGHDNLYWYRRVMGKEIKFLLHFVKESKQDESGMPNNRFLAERTGGTYSTLKVQPAELEDSGVYFCASSQVPPAYNSPLHFGNGTRLTVT.

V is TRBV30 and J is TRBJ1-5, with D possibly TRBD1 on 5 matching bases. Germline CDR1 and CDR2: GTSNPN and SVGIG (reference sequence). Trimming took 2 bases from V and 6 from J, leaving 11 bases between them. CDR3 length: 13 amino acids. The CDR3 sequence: CAWSKRDGQPQHF. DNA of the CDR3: TGTGCCTGGAGTAAGAGGGACGGTCAGCCCCAGCATTTT.

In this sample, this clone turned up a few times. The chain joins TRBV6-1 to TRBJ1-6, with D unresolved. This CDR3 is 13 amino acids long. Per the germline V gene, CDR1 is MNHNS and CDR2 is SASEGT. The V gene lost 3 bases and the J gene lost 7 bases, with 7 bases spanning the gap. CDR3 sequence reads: CASSDFRNSPLHF. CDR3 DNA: TGTGCCAGCAGTGATTTCAGGAATTCACCCCTCCACTTT.

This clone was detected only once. CDR3 nucleotides: TGCAGTGCTAGTCCGACAGGATTATACGAGCAGTACTTC. It specifies CSASPTGLYEQYF. The rearrangement joins TRBV20-1 to TRBJ2-7; weak D call: TRBD1 (6 bases). Germline-derived CDR1 and CDR2 are DFQATT and SNEGSKA (reference sequence). V shed 3 bases and J shed 4 bases, with 13 bases lying between them. The CDR3 consists of 13 residues.

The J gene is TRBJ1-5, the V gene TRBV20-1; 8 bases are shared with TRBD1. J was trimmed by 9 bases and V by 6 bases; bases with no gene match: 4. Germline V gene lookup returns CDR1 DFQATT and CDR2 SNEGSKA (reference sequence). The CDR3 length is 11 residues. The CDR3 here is CSARGQGPQHF. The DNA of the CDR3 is TGCAGTGCCCGAGGACAGGGGCCCCAGCATTTT.

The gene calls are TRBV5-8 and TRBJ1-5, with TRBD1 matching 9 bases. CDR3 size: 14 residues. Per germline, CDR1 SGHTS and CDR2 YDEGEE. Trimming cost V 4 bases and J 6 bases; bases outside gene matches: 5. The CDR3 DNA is TGTGCCAGCAGCCAATACAGGGGGCTTCAGCCCCAGCATTTT. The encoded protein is CASSQYRGLQPQHF.

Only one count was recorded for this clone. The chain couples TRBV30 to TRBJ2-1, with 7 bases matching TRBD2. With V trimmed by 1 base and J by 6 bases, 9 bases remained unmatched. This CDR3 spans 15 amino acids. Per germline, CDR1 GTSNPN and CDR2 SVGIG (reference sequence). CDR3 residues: CAWSARRGYSNEQFF. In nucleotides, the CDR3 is TGTGCCTGGAGTGCCAGGCGGGGGTACTCCAATGAGCAGTTCTTC.

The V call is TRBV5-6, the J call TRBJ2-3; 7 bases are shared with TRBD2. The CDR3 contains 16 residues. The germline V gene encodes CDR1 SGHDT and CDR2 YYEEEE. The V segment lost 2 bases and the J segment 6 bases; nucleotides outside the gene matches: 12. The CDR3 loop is CASSFPRGVGADTQYF. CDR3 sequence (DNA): TGTGCCAGCAGCTTCCCCCGGGGGGTCGGAGCCGATACGCAGTATTTT.

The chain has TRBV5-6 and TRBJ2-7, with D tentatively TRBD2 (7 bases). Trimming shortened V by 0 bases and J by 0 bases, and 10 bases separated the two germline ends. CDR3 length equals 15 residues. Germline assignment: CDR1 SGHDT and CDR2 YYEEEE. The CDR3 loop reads CASSLEGGASYEQYF. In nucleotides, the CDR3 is TGTGCCAGCAGCTTGGAGGGGGGGGCCTCCTACGAGCAGTACTTC.

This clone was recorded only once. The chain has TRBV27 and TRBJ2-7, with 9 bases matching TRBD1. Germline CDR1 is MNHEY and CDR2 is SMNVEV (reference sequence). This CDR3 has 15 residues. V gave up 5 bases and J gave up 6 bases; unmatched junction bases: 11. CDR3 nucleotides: TGTGCCAGCAGTCTGCAGACAGGGGGATTGGGCGAGCAGTACTTC. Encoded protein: CASSLQTGGLGEQYF.

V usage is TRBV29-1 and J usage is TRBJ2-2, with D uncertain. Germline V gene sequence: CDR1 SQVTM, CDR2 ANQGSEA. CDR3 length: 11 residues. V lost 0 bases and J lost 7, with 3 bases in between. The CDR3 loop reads CSVEEVGELFF. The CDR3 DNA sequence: TGCAGCGTTGAAGAGGTCGGGGAGCTGTTTTTT.

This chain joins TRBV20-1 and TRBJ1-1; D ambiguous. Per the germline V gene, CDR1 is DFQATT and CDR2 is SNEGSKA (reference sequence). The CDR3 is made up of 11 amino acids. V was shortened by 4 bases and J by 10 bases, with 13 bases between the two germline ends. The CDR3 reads CSATINWLAFF. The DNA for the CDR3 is TGCAGTGCTACCATTAACTGGTTAGCTTTCTTT.

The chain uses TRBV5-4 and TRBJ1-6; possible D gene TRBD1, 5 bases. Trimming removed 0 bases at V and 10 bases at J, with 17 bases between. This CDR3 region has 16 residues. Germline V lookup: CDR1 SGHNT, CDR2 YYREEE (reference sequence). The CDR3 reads CASSLVGALGRSPLHF. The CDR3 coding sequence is TGTGCCAGCAGCTTGGTAGGGGCCCTGGGCAGGTCACCCCTCCACTTT. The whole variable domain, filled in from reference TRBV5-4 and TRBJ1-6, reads ETGVTQSPTHLIKTRGQQVTLRCSSQSGHNTVSWYQQALGQGPQFIFQYYREEENGRGNFPPRFSGLQFPNYSSELNVNALELDDSALYLCASSLVGALGRSPLHFGNGTRLTVT.

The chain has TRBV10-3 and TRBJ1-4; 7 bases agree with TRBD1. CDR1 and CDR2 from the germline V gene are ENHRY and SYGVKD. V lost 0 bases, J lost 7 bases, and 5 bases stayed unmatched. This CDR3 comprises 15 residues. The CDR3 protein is CAISESQGVFEKLFF. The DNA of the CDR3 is TGTGCCATCAGTGAGTCTCAGGGGGTTTTTGAAAAACTGTTTTTT.

The CDR3 DNA reads as TGTGCCAGCAGCTGGGACTATTACAATGAGCAGTTCTTC. Translating gives CASSWDYYNEQFF. This chain joins TRBV5-4 and TRBJ2-1, with 7 bases fitting TRBD2. The CDR3 covers 13 residues. In germline, CDR1 is SGHNT, CDR2 YYREEE (reference sequence). The V and J ends lost 3 bases and 4 bases, in that order; junction bases with no gene match: 1.

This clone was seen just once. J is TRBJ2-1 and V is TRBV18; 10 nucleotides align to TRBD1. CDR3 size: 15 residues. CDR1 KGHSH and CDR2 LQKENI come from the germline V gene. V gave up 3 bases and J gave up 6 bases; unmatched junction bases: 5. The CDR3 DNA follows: TGTGCCAGCTCACCTCCCGGGACAGGGGCCAATGAGCAGTTCTTC. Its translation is CASSPPGTGANEQFF.

The CDR3 protein is CASRLAFPRDRGPTSTDTQYF. In nucleotides, the CDR3 is TGTGCAAGTCGCTTAGCGTTCCCCCGGGACAGGGGCCCAACTAGCACAGATACGCAGTATTTT. V gene TRBV12-2 combines with J gene TRBJ2-3; the D call TRBD1 from the table was never checked on the DNA. TRBV12-2 is reported as a pseudogene. CDR3 length equals 21 residues.

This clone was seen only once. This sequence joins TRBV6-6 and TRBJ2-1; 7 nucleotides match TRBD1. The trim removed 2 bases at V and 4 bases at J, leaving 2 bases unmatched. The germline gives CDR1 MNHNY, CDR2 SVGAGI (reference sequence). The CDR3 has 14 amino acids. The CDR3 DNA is TGTGCCAGCAGTTACGGGACAGAGTACAATGAGCAGTTCTTC. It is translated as CASSYGTEYNEQFF.